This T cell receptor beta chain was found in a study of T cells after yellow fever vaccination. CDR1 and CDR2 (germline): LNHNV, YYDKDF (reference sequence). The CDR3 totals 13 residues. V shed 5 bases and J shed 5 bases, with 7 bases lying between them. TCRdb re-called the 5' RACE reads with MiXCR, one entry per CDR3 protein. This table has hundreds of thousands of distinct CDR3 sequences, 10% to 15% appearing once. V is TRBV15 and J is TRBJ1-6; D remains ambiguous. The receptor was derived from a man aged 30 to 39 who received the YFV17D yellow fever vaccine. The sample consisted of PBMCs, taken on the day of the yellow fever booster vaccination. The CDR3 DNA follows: TGTGCCACCAGCCCACAACATAATTCACCCCTCCACTTT. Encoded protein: CATSPQHNSPLHF.